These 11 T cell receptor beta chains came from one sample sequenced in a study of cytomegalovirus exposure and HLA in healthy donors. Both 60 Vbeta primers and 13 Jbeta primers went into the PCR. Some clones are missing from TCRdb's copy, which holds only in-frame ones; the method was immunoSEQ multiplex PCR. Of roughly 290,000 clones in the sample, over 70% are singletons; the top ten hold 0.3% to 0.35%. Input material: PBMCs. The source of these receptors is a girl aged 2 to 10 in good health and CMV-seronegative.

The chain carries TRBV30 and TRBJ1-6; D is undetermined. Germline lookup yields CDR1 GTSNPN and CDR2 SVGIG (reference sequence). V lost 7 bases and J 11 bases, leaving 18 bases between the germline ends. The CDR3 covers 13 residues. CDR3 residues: CAFLGSYLAPLHF. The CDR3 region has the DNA TGTGCCTTTTTGGGCAGTTATTTGGCACCCCTCCACTTT.

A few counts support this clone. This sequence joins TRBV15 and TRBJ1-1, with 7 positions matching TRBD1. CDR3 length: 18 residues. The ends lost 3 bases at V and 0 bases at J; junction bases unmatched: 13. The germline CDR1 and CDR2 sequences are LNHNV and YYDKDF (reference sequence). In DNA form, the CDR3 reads TGTGCCACCAGCAGGGCGACAGGGAGCCTGGCCCTGAACACTGAAGCTTTCTTT. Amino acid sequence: CATSRATGSLALNTEAFF.

The CDR3 DNA reads as TGTGCCAGCAGCTTAACACCGTCCTATGGCTACACCTTC. Residues: CASSLTPSYGYTF. The chain carries TRBV11-2 and TRBJ1-2; no firm D call. V gave up 2 bases and J gave up 4 bases, with 8 bases separating them. The CDR3 loop spans 13 amino acids. Germline CDR1 and CDR2: SGHAT and FQNNGV.

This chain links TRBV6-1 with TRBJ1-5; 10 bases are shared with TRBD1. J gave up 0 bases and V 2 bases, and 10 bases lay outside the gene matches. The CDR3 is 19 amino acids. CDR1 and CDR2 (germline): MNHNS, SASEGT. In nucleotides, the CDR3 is TGTGCCAGCAGTGAAAGGGACAGGGGTTCCTTGTTTAGCAATCAGCCCCAGCATTTT. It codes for CASSERDRGSLFSNQPQHF.

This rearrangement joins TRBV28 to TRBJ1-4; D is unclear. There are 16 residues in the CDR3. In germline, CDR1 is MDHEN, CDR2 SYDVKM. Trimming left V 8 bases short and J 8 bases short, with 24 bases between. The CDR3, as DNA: TGTGCCAGCGCTTTACCCCCCGACATATCGGGGGAAAAACTGTTTTTT. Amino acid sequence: CASALPPDISGEKLFF.

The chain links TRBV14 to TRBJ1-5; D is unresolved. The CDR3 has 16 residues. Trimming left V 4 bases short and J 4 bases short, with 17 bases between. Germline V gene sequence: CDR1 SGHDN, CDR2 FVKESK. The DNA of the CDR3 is TGTGCCAGCAGCCGACCTGAGGACGGGAGAAATCAGCCCCAGCATTTT. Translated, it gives CASSRPEDGRNQPQHF.

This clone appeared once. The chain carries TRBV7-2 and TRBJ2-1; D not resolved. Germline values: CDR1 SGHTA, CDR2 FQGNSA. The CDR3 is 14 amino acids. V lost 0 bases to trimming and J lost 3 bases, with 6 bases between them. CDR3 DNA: TGTGCCAGCAGCTTAGCCGGGTACTACAATGAGCAGTTCTTC. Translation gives CASSLAGYYNEQFF.

The CDR3 spells CASSYNRNTEAFF. DNA for the CDR3: TGTGCCAGCAGTTACAATAGGAACACTGAAGCTTTCTTT. This sequence joins TRBV6-5 and TRBJ1-1; the D is unclear. V was cut by 2 bases and J by 1 base, with 5 bases left in between. This CDR3 spans 13 amino acids. Germline V CDR1 and CDR2: MNHEY, SVGAGI.

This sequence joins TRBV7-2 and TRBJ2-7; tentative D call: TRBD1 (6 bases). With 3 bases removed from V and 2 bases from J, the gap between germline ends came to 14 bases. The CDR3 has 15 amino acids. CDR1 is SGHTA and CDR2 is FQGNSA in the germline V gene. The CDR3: CASSFGGQGTYEQYF. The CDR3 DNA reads TGTGCCAGCAGCTTTGGCGGCCAGGGGACCTACGAGCAGTACTTC.

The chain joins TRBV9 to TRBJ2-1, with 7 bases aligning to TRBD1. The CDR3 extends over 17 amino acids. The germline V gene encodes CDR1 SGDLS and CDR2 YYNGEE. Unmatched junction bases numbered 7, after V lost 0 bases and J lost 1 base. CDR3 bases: TGTGCCAGCAGCGTAGGACGGTCAGGGGGTTCCTACAATGAGCAGTTCTTC. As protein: CASSVGRSGGSYNEQFF.

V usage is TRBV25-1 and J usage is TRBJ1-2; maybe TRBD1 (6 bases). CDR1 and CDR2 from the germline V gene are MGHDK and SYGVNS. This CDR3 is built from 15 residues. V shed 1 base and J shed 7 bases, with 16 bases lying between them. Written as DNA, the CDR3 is TGTGCCAGCAGTGAATGGGCAGGGGTTGGTGGTGGCTACACCTTC. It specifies CASSEWAGVGGGYTF.